The text below deals with one TCR beta chain. This CDR3 is built from 16 residues. The germline V gene encodes CDR1 WSHSY and CDR2 SAAADI. The V end was cut by 10 bases, the J end by 2 bases, with 18 bases between. The data originate from a study of OX40 agonist ivuxolimab in advanced cancers. Only in-frame clones appear in the TCRdb table, and some are missing; sequencing was by immunoSEQ multiplex PCR. The data show 42,000 or so clones, with around 83% seen just once and just over 20% held by the top ten. The source was CD4+ or CD8+ T cells sorted from blood, collected in a trial of the OX40 agonist ivuxolimab. This TCR derives from an adult with an advanced solid tumor such as melanoma, head and neck, liver or kidney cancer. The chain combines TRBV10-2 with TRBJ1-6; a possible D gene is TRBD1 (5 bases). This chain's CDR3 is CATMNRGEAYNSPLHF. Written as DNA, the CDR3 is TGCGCCACCATGAATAGGGGCGAAGCCTATAATTCACCCCTCCACTTT.